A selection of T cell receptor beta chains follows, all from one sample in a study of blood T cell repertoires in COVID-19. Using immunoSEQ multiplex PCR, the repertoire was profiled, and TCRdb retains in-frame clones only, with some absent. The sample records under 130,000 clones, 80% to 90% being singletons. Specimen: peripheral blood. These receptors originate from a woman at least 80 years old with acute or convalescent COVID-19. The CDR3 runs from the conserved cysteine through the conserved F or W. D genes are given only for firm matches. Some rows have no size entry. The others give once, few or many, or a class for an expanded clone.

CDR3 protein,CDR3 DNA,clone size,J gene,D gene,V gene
CASTRTEMNTEAFF,TGTGCCAGCACGCGGACAGAAATGAACACTGAAGCTTTCTTT,-,TRBJ1-1,-,TRBV6-6
CASRPSLSNQPQHF,TGTGCCAGCAGACCCAGTCTCAGCAATCAGCCCCAGCATTTT,-,TRBJ1-5,-,TRBV6-5
CASSLGTSGGTEQFF,TGTGCCAGCAGCTTGGGGACTAGCGGGGGAACAGAGCAGTTCTTC,few,TRBJ2-1,TRBD2,TRBV7-9
CASYSSGTTNTEAFF,TGTGCCAGCTACTCATCCGGGACAACGAACACTGAAGCTTTCTTT,-,TRBJ1-1,-,TRBV2
CAWSVTGLFYEQYF,TGTGCCTGGAGTGTGACAGGGCTATTTTACGAGCAGTACTTC,-,TRBJ2-7,TRBD1,TRBV30
CASSFSGANNEQFF,TGCGCCAGCAGCTTTTCAGGGGCGAACAATGAGCAGTTCTTC,-,TRBJ2-1,-,TRBV5-1
CASSQGSSGGPQETQYF,TGTGCCAGCAGCCAAGGCTCTAGCGGGGGGCCCCAAGAGACCCAGTACTTC,-,TRBJ2-5,TRBD2,TRBV4-2
CASSPQGTYGYTF,TGTGCCAGCAGCCCACAGGGGACTTATGGCTACACCTTC,-,TRBJ1-2,TRBD1,TRBV7-9
CASSQDGRAPIQYF,TGCGCCAGCAGCCAAGATGGGAGGGCACCTATTCAGTACTTC,-,TRBJ2-4,TRBD2,TRBV4-1
CASSMRGQPQHF,TGTGCCAGCAGCATGAGGGGGCAGCCCCAGCATTTT,once,TRBJ1-5,-,TRBV12-3/TRBV12-4
CASSVGTGGYNEQFF,TGTGCCAGCAGCGTAGGGACAGGGGGTTACAATGAGCAGTTCTTC,once,TRBJ2-1,TRBD1,TRBV9
CASSLTGTGLNTEAFF,TGCGCCAGCAGCTTGACCGGGACAGGGTTGAACACTGAAGCTTTCTTT,-,TRBJ1-1,TRBD1,TRBV5-1
CASSPRQTDTQYF,TGTGCCAGTAGTCCCCGACAGACAGATACGCAGTATTTT,-,TRBJ2-3,-,TRBV19
CATSFGDYGYTF,TGTGCCACCAGTTTTGGAGACTATGGCTACACCTTC,-,TRBJ1-2,-,TRBV24-1
CASGQYTTGTGGSYEQYF,TGTGCTAGTGGTCAATACACGACCGGGACAGGGGGCTCCTACGAGCAGTACTTC,-,TRBJ2-7,TRBD1,TRBV12-5
CASSSLGGGGVGYTF,TGTGCCAGCAGCTCTCTGGGCGGGGGTGGCGTTGGCTACACCTTC,once,TRBJ1-2,-,TRBV7-8
CASSSPPGDYTF,TGTGCCAGCAGTTCGCCACCCGGGGACTACACCTTC,-,TRBJ1-2,-,TRBV27
CASSVTGWGYTF,TGTGCCAGCAGCGTGACTGGATGGGGCTACACCTTC,few,TRBJ1-2,-,TRBV5-6
CASSTESRGYTF,TGTGCCAGCAGTACCGAGAGTCGTGGCTACACCTTC,-,TRBJ1-2,-,TRBV6-6
CASSPTGGQRIYGYTF,TGTGCCAGCAGCCCCACTGGGGGACAGCGAATCTATGGCTACACCTTC,-,TRBJ1-2,TRBD1,TRBV9
CASSLDRGLGEKLFF,TGTGCCAGCAGCCTTGACAGGGGGTTAGGGGAAAAACTGTTTTTT,few,TRBJ1-4,TRBD1,TRBV3-1/TRBV3-2
CASSLGLRTDTQYF,TGTGCCAGCAGCCTGGGACTACGCACAGATACGCAGTATTTT,-,TRBJ2-3,TRBD2,TRBV5-8
CASSYTADSYGYTF,TGTGCCAGCAGTTACACGGCAGACTCTTATGGCTACACCTTC,-,TRBJ1-2,-,TRBV6-2/TRBV6-3
CASSLPGQGTYEQYF,TGTGCCAGCAGCCTCCCGGGACAGGGTACCTACGAGCAGTACTTC,-,TRBJ2-7,TRBD1,TRBV3-1/TRBV3-2
CAWGTGGFNEQFF,TGTGCCTGGGGGACAGGGGGGTTCAATGAGCAGTTCTTC,-,TRBJ2-1,TRBD1,TRBV30
CALGVVGNSPLHF,TGTGCCCTCGGGGTCGTCGGTAATTCACCCCTCCACTTT,once,TRBJ1-6,-,TRBV7-9
CASSPTGGLYMNTEAFF,TGTGCCAGCAGCCCGACAGGGGGACTATACATGAACACTGAAGCTTTCTTT,once,TRBJ1-1,TRBD1,TRBV5-6
CASNAYLTDTQYF,TGTGCCAGCAACGCGTACCTTACAGATACGCAGTATTTT,-,TRBJ2-3,-,TRBV27
CASSVAGDDSPLHF,TGTGCCAGCAGCGTAGCAGGGGACGATTCACCCCTCCACTTT,-,TRBJ1-6,-,TRBV9
CASRLDSYGYTF,TGTGCCAGCAGACTCGACAGCTATGGCTACACCTTC,once,TRBJ1-2,-,TRBV5-6
CASSVGSPDTQYF,TGTGCCAGCAGCGTAGGTAGCCCAGATACGCAGTATTTT,-,TRBJ2-3,-,TRBV9